These T cell receptor beta chains were read from a single sample in a study of shared clonotypes between healthy human individuals. TCRdb's copy holds only in-frame clones and misses some; the assay was immunoSEQ multiplex PCR. The data show about 530,000 clones, with about 75% seen just once and around 13% held by the top ten. Source material: PBMCs. The receptors were gathered from a woman aged 35 to 49 in good health. Some clones in this sample may be carry-over from other donors' samples. Each CDR3 is given with its conserved first and last residue. The D gene is left open where the match is weak. Size is stated for part of the rows, as once, few or many counts, or as a class when the clone is expanded.

abundance: -
j_gene: TRBJ2-5
d_gene: TRBD2
v_gene: TRBV7-2
CDR3nt: TGTGCCAGCAGCTTAAACGGGAGGGCCAGGGAGACCCAGTACTTC
CDR3aa: CASSLNGRARETQYF

abundance: once
j_gene: TRBJ1-2
d_gene: -
v_gene: TRBV30
CDR3nt: TGTGCCTGGAGGGGACCTGGGGGTGGCTACACCTTC
CDR3aa: CAWRGPGGGYTF

abundance: once
j_gene: TRBJ2-3
d_gene: -
v_gene: TRBV7-9
CDR3nt: TGTGCCAGCAGCTTCCAGGCTCCTCAAGATACGCAGTATTTT
CDR3aa: CASSFQAPQDTQYF

abundance: -
j_gene: TRBJ2-5
d_gene: TRBD2
v_gene: TRBV7-6
CDR3nt: TGTGCCAGCAGCTTAGGCGGGAGGGAGTGGGAGACCCAGTACTTC
CDR3aa: CASSLGGREWETQYF

abundance: -
j_gene: TRBJ1-5
d_gene: -
v_gene: TRBV19
CDR3nt: TGTGCCAGTAGTGCAGGCAATCGCAATCAGCCCCAGCATTTT
CDR3aa: CASSAGNRNQPQHF

abundance: -
j_gene: TRBJ2-2
d_gene: -
v_gene: TRBV6-4
CDR3nt: TGTGCCAGCAGTCCAGCGGAGAACACCGGGGAGCTGTTTTTT
CDR3aa: CASSPAENTGELFF

abundance: -
j_gene: TRBJ2-7
d_gene: -
v_gene: TRBV5-1
CDR3nt: TGCGCCAGCAACCCATTAGCGGATGGCTACGAGCAGTACTTC
CDR3aa: CASNPLADGYEQYF

abundance: -
j_gene: TRBJ2-3
d_gene: TRBD2
v_gene: TRBV6-5
CDR3nt: TGTGCCAGCAGTTACGCGGCGGGAGGGAGCACAGATACGCAGTATTTT
CDR3aa: CASSYAAGGSTDTQYF

abundance: once
j_gene: TRBJ2-5
d_gene: TRBD2
v_gene: TRBV19
CDR3nt: TGTGCCAGTAGTATTTCCCCGACTAGCGGGAGGGCCGGTGGGGACCAAGAGACCCAGTACTTC
CDR3aa: CASSISPTSGRAGGDQETQYF

abundance: -
j_gene: TRBJ1-1
d_gene: -
v_gene: TRBV15
CDR3nt: TGTGCCACCAGCAGAGATCAGGGGCCCGGCACTGAAGCTTTCTTT
CDR3aa: CATSRDQGPGTEAFF

abundance: -
j_gene: TRBJ1-2
d_gene: TRBD1
v_gene: TRBV4-1
CDR3nt: TGCGCCAGCAGCAGATACCCCAGGGGGCAGGCTGTCAACTATGGCTACACCTTC
CDR3aa: CASSRYPRGQAVNYGYTF

abundance: -
j_gene: TRBJ2-1
d_gene: -
v_gene: TRBV15
CDR3nt: TGTGCCACCAGCAGAGAGGTCCCCAGCTCCTACAATGAGCAGTTCTTC
CDR3aa: CATSREVPSSYNEQFF

abundance: -
j_gene: TRBJ2-7
d_gene: TRBD1
v_gene: TRBV2
CDR3nt: TGTGCCAGCAGTACCCGGACAGGTTCCTCAGAGCAGTACTTC
CDR3aa: CASSTRTGSSEQYF

abundance: -
j_gene: TRBJ1-1
d_gene: -
v_gene: TRBV2
CDR3nt: TGTGCCAGCATTCCGGGGATTGCTTTCTTT
CDR3aa: CASIPGIAFF

abundance: -
j_gene: TRBJ2-4
d_gene: TRBD2
v_gene: TRBV4-2
CDR3nt: TGTGCCAGCAGCCAAGCCAGGACTAGCGGGAGGGACCTAGCCAAAAACATTCAGTACTTC
CDR3aa: CASSQARTSGRDLAKNIQYF

abundance: once
j_gene: TRBJ2-6
d_gene: -
v_gene: TRBV19
CDR3nt: TGTGCCAGTAGTATAGACCTGGGGGCGGCTGGGGCCAACGTCCTGACTTTC
CDR3aa: CASSIDLGAAGANVLTF

abundance: -
j_gene: TRBJ1-3
d_gene: -
v_gene: TRBV9
CDR3nt: TGTGCCAGCAGCGTAGCTACGGGGGGCGTAGAAAACACCATATATTTT
CDR3aa: CASSVATGGVENTIYF

abundance: -
j_gene: TRBJ2-1
d_gene: -
v_gene: TRBV19
CDR3nt: TGTGCCAGCCAAGGACAGATACCTAATGAGCAGTTCTTC
CDR3aa: CASQGQIPNEQFF

abundance: -
j_gene: TRBJ2-5
d_gene: TRBD1
v_gene: TRBV6-6
CDR3nt: TGTGCCAGCAGTCAAGGACAGGGGGTGACCCAGTACTTC
CDR3aa: CASSQGQGVTQYF

abundance: -
j_gene: TRBJ1-1
d_gene: -
v_gene: TRBV28
CDR3nt: TGTGCCAGCAGTTTGCCGGGGACTGAGACTGAAGCTTTCTTT
CDR3aa: CASSLPGTETEAFF

abundance: -
j_gene: TRBJ2-7
d_gene: TRBD1
v_gene: TRBV5-6
CDR3nt: TGTGCCAGCATCCTGGCGGGACAGGCCCAGGACGAGCAGTACTTC
CDR3aa: CASILAGQAQDEQYF

abundance: -
j_gene: TRBJ2-2
d_gene: -
v_gene: TRBV28
CDR3nt: TGTGCCAGCAGCTTTACTAACACCTTCACCGGGGAGCTGTTTTTT
CDR3aa: CASSFTNTFTGELFF

abundance: few
j_gene: TRBJ1-1
d_gene: -
v_gene: TRBV9
CDR3nt: TGTGCCAGCAGCGTAGGGTCAGGGACTGAAGCTTTCTTT
CDR3aa: CASSVGSGTEAFF

abundance: -
j_gene: TRBJ2-5
d_gene: -
v_gene: TRBV18
CDR3nt: TGTGCCAGCTCACCGGCAGGAGAGACCCAGTACTTC
CDR3aa: CASSPAGETQYF

abundance: -
j_gene: TRBJ2-5
d_gene: -
v_gene: TRBV18
CDR3nt: TGTGCCAGCTCACCACTTGCCGCTTCCGACGCAGAGACCCAGTACTTC
CDR3aa: CASSPLAASDAETQYF

abundance: -
j_gene: TRBJ1-4
d_gene: -
v_gene: TRBV6-1
CDR3nt: TGTGCCAGCAGCGAATCCCCCGCAGCGGCCGATGAAAAACTGTTTTTT
CDR3aa: CASSESPAAADEKLFF

abundance: -
j_gene: TRBJ2-7
d_gene: -
v_gene: TRBV28
CDR3nt: TGTGCCAGCTGGAGGGGGGAGGGCCTCTACGAGCAGTACTTC
CDR3aa: CASWRGEGLYEQYF

abundance: -
j_gene: TRBJ2-7
d_gene: -
v_gene: TRBV6-5
CDR3nt: TGTGCCAGCAGTTCTAACCCAGGGAAGGCCTACGAGCAGTACTTC
CDR3aa: CASSSNPGKAYEQYF

abundance: -
j_gene: TRBJ1-4
d_gene: TRBD1
v_gene: TRBV9
CDR3nt: TGTGCCAGCGCGGGATCCAACAGGGGGGAAAAACTGTTTTTT
CDR3aa: CASAGSNRGEKLFF

abundance: -
j_gene: TRBJ2-7
d_gene: -
v_gene: TRBV11-2
CDR3nt: TGTGCCAGCAGCTTGAACTTCCCTTACGAGCAGTACTTC
CDR3aa: CASSLNFPYEQYF

abundance: -
j_gene: TRBJ2-1
d_gene: TRBD1
v_gene: TRBV19
CDR3nt: TGTGCCAGTATGACAGGGCCCTACAATGAGCAGTTCTTC
CDR3aa: CASMTGPYNEQFF

abundance: -
j_gene: TRBJ2-3
d_gene: -
v_gene: TRBV6-1
CDR3nt: TGTGCCAGCAGTGAATTAAGTGGCCACACAGATACGCAGTATTTT
CDR3aa: CASSELSGHTDTQYF

abundance: -
j_gene: TRBJ1-2
d_gene: -
v_gene: TRBV9
CDR3nt: TGTGCCAGCAGCGTAGGAGGGCTCCTTAACTATGGCTACACCTTC
CDR3aa: CASSVGGLLNYGYTF

abundance: -
j_gene: TRBJ2-4
d_gene: TRBD1
v_gene: TRBV18
CDR3nt: TGTGCCAGCTCACCGGGACAGGGCGCATCCCGAGGCATTCAGTACTTC
CDR3aa: CASSPGQGASRGIQYF

abundance: -
j_gene: TRBJ2-6
d_gene: -
v_gene: TRBV10-3
CDR3nt: TGTGCCACGGTGGACACTCAACGTTCCTACTCTGGGGCCAACGTCCTGACTTTC
CDR3aa: CATVDTQRSYSGANVLTF

abundance: -
j_gene: TRBJ2-3
d_gene: TRBD2
v_gene: TRBV7-2
CDR3nt: TGTGCCAGCAGCCTTTGGGCGGGAGAGTCAGATACGCAGTATTTT
CDR3aa: CASSLWAGESDTQYF

abundance: -
j_gene: TRBJ2-7
d_gene: TRBD2
v_gene: TRBV11-2
CDR3nt: TGTGCCAGCAGCCCCGGGACTAGCGGTGCCTACGAGCAGTACTTC
CDR3aa: CASSPGTSGAYEQYF

abundance: -
j_gene: TRBJ1-2
d_gene: -
v_gene: TRBV7-3
CDR3nt: TGTGCCAGCAGCTTAACGGCACAGGGCTATGGCTACACCTTC
CDR3aa: CASSLTAQGYGYTF

abundance: -
j_gene: TRBJ2-7
d_gene: TRBD1
v_gene: TRBV7-8
CDR3nt: TGTGCCAGCAGCTTAGGAAGGGGGCGTTACGAGCAGTACTTC
CDR3aa: CASSLGRGRYEQYF

abundance: -
j_gene: TRBJ2-2
d_gene: -
v_gene: TRBV4-3
CDR3nt: TGCGCCAGCAGCCCGACTAGGAACACCGGGGAGCTGTTTTTT
CDR3aa: CASSPTRNTGELFF

abundance: -
j_gene: TRBJ2-7
d_gene: -
v_gene: TRBV5-1
CDR3nt: TGCGCCAGCAGCTTGGTGGAGGCCTCCTACGAGCAGTACTTC
CDR3aa: CASSLVEASYEQYF